This T cell receptor beta chain stems from a study of T cell responses to AZD1222 COVID-19 vaccine. Findings and limits, study-wide: Sampled repertoires all dated from after the peak T cell response.

Clones were read by immunoSEQ multiplex PCR, and TCRdb kept only the in-frame ones, dropping some. The sample carries roughly 160,000 clones, over 85% recorded once. Germline V lookup: CDR1 SGHRS, CDR2 YFSETQ. The V end was cut by 4 bases, the J end by 0 bases, with 11 bases between. The CDR3 has 15 residues. For this clone: Its antigen is still unknown.

V is TRBV5-1 and J is TRBJ1-3, with D tentatively TRBD1 (5 bases). This sequence originates from an adult in good health. The specimen was peripheral blood, collected on day 0 of AZD1222 vaccination. CDR3 nucleotide sequence: TGCGCCAGCAGCCCTCGGGGGGGCTCTGGAAACACCATATATTTT. Encoded protein: CASSPRGGSGNTIYF.